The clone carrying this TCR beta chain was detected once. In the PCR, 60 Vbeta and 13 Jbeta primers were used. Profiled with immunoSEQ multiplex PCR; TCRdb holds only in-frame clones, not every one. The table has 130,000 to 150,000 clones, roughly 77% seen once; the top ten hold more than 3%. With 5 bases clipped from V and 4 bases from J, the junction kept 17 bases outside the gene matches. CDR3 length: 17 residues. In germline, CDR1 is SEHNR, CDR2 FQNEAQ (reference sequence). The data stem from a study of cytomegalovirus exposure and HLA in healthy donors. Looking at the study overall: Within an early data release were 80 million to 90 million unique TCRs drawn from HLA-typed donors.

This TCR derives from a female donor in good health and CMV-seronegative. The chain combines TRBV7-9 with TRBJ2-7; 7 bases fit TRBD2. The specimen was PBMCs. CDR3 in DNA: TGTGCCAGCAGCCATTTCCCCGAGACGCGGGAGCTTTACGAGCAGTACTTC. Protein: CASSHFPETRELYEQYF. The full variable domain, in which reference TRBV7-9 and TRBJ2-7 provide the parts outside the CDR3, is DTGVSQNPRHKITKRGQNVTFRCDPISEHNRLYWYRQTLGQGPEFLTYFQNEAQLEKSRLLSDRFSAERPKGSFSTLEIQRTEQGDSAMYLCASSHFPETRELYEQYFGPGTRLTVT.